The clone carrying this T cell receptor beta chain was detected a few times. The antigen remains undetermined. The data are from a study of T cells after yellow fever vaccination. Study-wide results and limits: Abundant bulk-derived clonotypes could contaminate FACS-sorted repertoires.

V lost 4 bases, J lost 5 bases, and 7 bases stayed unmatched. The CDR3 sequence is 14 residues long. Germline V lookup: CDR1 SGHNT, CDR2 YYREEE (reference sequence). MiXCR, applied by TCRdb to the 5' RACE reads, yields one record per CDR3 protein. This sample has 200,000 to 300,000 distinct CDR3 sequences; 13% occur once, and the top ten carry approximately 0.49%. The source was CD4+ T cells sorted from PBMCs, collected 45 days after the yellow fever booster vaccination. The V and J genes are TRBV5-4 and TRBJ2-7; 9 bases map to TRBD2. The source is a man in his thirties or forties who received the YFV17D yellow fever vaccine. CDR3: CASSLSGSLDEQYF. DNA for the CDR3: TGTGCCAGCAGCCTTAGCGGGAGTCTCGACGAGCAGTACTTC.